This T cell receptor (beta chain) was documented in a study of radiation and T cells in renal cell carcinoma. General study points: In blood, top tumor clones expanded by 2 weeks, shrinking by 4.

TCRdb's copy holds only in-frame clones and misses some; the assay was immunoSEQ multiplex PCR. The repertoire holds approximately 150,000 clones, with approximately 86% as singletons. For this clone: Its antigen is not identified.

Trimming shortened V by 7 bases and J by 12 bases, and 10 bases separated the two germline ends. This CDR3 contains 10 residues. Germline V gene lookup returns CDR1 LNHDA and CDR2 SQIVND (reference sequence). The time point is: blood 4 weeks post-SBRT, at nephrectomy. Treatment described: 15 Gy SBRT to primary tumor, nephrectomy 4 weeks later. Nephrectomy followed 15 Gy stereotactic body radiation by 4 weeks. Radiation-treated patients gave blood at baseline, week 2 and week 4. This renal cell carcinoma was of the clear cell type. This clonotype was obtained from a woman aged 45-60 years with renal cell carcinoma. The chain is built from TRBV19 and TRBJ2-1; D is undetermined. The sample consisted of blood, taken from a patient whose treatment included radiotherapy and nephrectomy. The CDR3 reads CASKGQAQFF. CDR3 nucleotide sequence: TGTGCCAGTAAAGGGCAGGCGCAGTTCTTC.